What follows describes a single TCR beta chain. Its specificity is unknown. These data are taken from a study of cytomegalovirus exposure and HLA in healthy donors. Study findings and constraints: Researchers catalogued approximately 160 TCR beta chains as cytomegalovirus-associated.

Assay: immunoSEQ multiplex PCR; the TCRdb copy retains only in-frame clones and omits some. The sample has 45,000 to 70,000 clones; more than 85% are singletons. The V end was cut by 4 bases, the J end by 8 bases, with 19 bases between. CDR1 SGHTS and CDR2 YDEGEE come from the germline V gene. The CDR3 sequence is 15 residues long. The genes are TRBV5-8 and TRBJ2-1; a weak D match, TRBD1 (5 bases). The receptor was derived from a young woman in good health and CMV-seronegative. Sequencing input: PBMCs. The DNA for the CDR3 is TGTGCCAGCAGCAAAGGATTGGGGCCGATCGATGAGCAGTTCTTC. Its translation: CASSKGLGPIDEQFF. The full variable domain, in which reference TRBV5-8 and TRBJ2-1 provide the parts outside the CDR3, is EAGVTQSPTHLIKTRGQQATLRCSPISGHTSVYWYQQALGLGLQFLLWYDEGEERNRGNFPPRFSGRQFPNYSSELNVNALELEDSALYLCASSKGLGPIDEQFFGPGTRLTVL.